This T cell receptor (beta chain) came from a study of CD8 T cells in ankylosing spondylitis. As for this clonotype: Its antigen is not known.

Regarding the study as a whole: Ankylosing spondylitis blood appeared to carry a characteristic TCR beta motif of eight or nine highly homologous variants. It was reported that disease-linked clones were significantly enriched in matched ankylosing spondylitis synovial fluid. A subset of motif variants has previously been described in the synovial fluid and blood of reactive arthritis.

The TCR beta libraries were generated through quantitative 5'-RACE incorporating molecular barcodes. TCRdb re-called the 5' RACE reads through MiXCR, storing one row per CDR3 protein. The table lists about 200,000 distinct CDR3 sequences, 9.5% to 15% of them singletons, with 15% to 20% in the top ten. Sequenced: blood, either unsorted or a sorted T cell fraction (not recorded which). The receptor comes from a male donor with ankylosing spondylitis or in good health (not recorded which).

DNA for the CDR3: TGTGCCAGCAGCTTAGGGGCGGGGAGGGGAGAGACCCAGTACTTC. This gives the protein CASSLGAGRGETQYF. This sequence joins TRBV5-6 and TRBJ2-5, with 7 bases aligning to TRBD2. The CDR3 consists of 15 residues. V lost 2 bases, J lost 4 bases, and 8 bases stayed unmatched. Germline V lookup: CDR1 SGHDT, CDR2 YYEEEE.